Each of the 22 T cell receptor beta chains below was sequenced from the same sample in a study of control samples from healthy donors and cancer patients. Sequencing was performed with immunoSEQ multiplex PCR; in TCRdb, only in-frame clones are kept and a portion is missing. The profile shows 65,000 to 85,000 clones, around 87% of them singletons. Sequenced input: PBMCs. The source is a woman in her fifties or sixties with head and neck cancer.

The rearrangement links TRBV30 to TRBJ2-2; perhaps TRBD1 as D (6 bases). The germline V and J ends were trimmed by 3 bases and 7 bases, with 24 bases remaining between them. The germline V gene has CDR1 GTSNPN and CDR2 SVGIG (reference sequence). The CDR3 runs to 17 residues. Here the CDR3 reads CAWSEKTGTGTYGELFF. The CDR3 region has the DNA TGTGCCTGGAGCGAAAAGACCGGGACCGGGACATACGGGGAGCTGTTTTTT.

The rearrangement uses TRBV7-8 and TRBJ2-7; D may be TRBD2 (6 bases). CDR1 is SGHVS, CDR2 FQNEAQ, per germline. CDR3 size: 15 residues. Trimming left V 5 bases short and J 2 bases short, with 16 bases between. The CDR3 coding sequence is TGTGCCAGCAGCACCACGGGGGACCGAACCTACGAGCAGTACTTC. It codes for CASSTTGDRTYEQYF.

The chain uses TRBV15 and TRBJ1-3; 9 bases fit TRBD1. CDR1 is LNHNV and CDR2 is YYDKDF in the germline V gene (reference sequence). V was clipped by 8 bases and J by 2 bases; unmatched bases: 4. This CDR3 spans 14 amino acids. The CDR3 reads CATATGGTGNTIYF. The CDR3 nucleotides are TGTGCCACCGCGACAGGGGGAACTGGAAACACCATATATTTT. Full variable domain (rest looked up from reference TRBV15 and TRBJ1-3): DAMVIQNPRYQVTQFGKPVTLSCSQTLNHNVMYWYQQKSSQAPKLLFHYYDKDFNNEADTPDNFQSRRPNTSFCFLDIRSPGLGDTAMYLCATATGGTGNTIYFGEGSWLTVV.

This chain uses TRBV10-1 with TRBJ1-4; D ambiguous. The ends were cut back, 11 bases at V and 7 bases at J, with 20 bases in the middle. Germline assignment: CDR1 WNHNN and CDR2 SYGVQD (reference sequence). The CDR3 covers 14 residues. CDR3 sequence reads: CADGTPGRREKLFF. The CDR3 DNA sequence: TGCGCCGACGGCACTCCCGGCCGCCGTGAAAAACTGTTTTTT.

This rearrangement joins TRBV5-1 to TRBJ1-1, with TRBD1 identical over 9 bases. The CDR3 length is 13 residues. V trimming: 4 bases; J trimming: 8 bases; junction bases outside the gene matches: 6. Germline values: CDR1 SGHRS, CDR2 YFSETQ. The CDR3 sequence: CASSITGGREAFF. CDR3 DNA: TGCGCCAGCAGCATCACAGGGGGCAGGGAAGCTTTCTTT.

The rearrangement uses TRBV9 and TRBJ2-5; perhaps TRBD1 as D (6 bases). V lost 0 bases and J lost 5, with 14 bases in between. CDR1 is SGDLS, CDR2 YYNGEE, per germline. This CDR3 has 15 amino acids. Here the CDR3 DNA reads TGTGCCAGCAGCGTAGACCCAGGACAGTGGGAGACCCAGTACTTC. This gives the protein CASSVDPGQWETQYF. The full variable domain, its missing parts supplied by reference TRBV9 and TRBJ2-5, is DSGVTQTPKHLITATGQRVTLRCSPRSGDLSVYWYQQSLDQGLQFLIQYYNGEERAKGNILERFSAQQFPDLHSELNLSSLELGDSALYFCASSVDPGQWETQYFGPGTRLLVL.

J is TRBJ1-1 and V is TRBV10-3; D gene unclear. The V end lost 5 bases, the J end lost 1 base, and 8 bases lay between the germline ends. Germline V gives CDR1 ENHRY, CDR2 SYGVKD. CDR3 length: 13 amino acids. The CDR3 bases are TGTGCCATCAGTACAGAAGGGAACACTGAAGCTTTCTTT. Amino acids: CAISTEGNTEAFF.

This rearrangement joins TRBV29-1 to TRBJ2-5, with 14 bases that match TRBD2. The germline V gene encodes CDR1 SQVTM and CDR2 ANQGSEA. This CDR3 contains 15 residues. Trimming removed 6 bases from V and 5 bases from J; junction bases left unmatched: 8. In DNA, the CDR3 is TGCAGCGTAAAAGGGACTAGCGGGGGTGGGGAGACCCAGTACTTC. It is translated as CSVKGTSGGGETQYF.

The chain has TRBV24-1 and TRBJ2-1; maybe TRBD2 (8 bases). The CDR3 is 15 residues long. Trimming cost V 6 bases and J 8 bases, with 19 bases left between them. Germline V gene sequence: CDR1 KGHDR, CDR2 SFDVKD. CDR3 loop: CATSPRGTRGHEQFF. Written as DNA, the CDR3 is TGTGCCACCAGTCCCCGAGGGACTAGGGGGCATGAGCAGTTCTTC.

The chain recombines TRBV19 with TRBJ2-1; TRBD1 might be the D (6 bases). Trimming stripped 6 bases from V and 8 bases from J, with 20 bases between. The CDR3 totals 15 residues. Per germline, CDR1 LNHDA and CDR2 SQIVND (reference sequence). The CDR3 DNA follows: TGTGCCAGTAGCCTACTCACAGGGTTCGGCGATGAGCAGTTCTTC. Translation: CASSLLTGFGDEQFF.

The V gene is TRBV6-2 or TRBV6-3, the J gene TRBJ2-1; 8 bases are shared with TRBD1. From germline, CDR1 is MNHEY and CDR2 SVGEGT. This CDR3 region has 15 residues. V dropped 4 bases and J dropped 6; count of bases not matched to a gene: 8. CDR3 protein: CASSSPDRDLNEQFF. CDR3 sequence (DNA): TGTGCCAGCAGTTCGCCGGACAGGGATCTCAATGAGCAGTTCTTC.

This clone was picked up one time. V gene TRBV2 combines with J gene TRBJ1-3; D ambiguous. V was clipped by 6 bases and J by 4 bases, with 16 bases between them. This CDR3 is 15 amino acids long. Germline V gene lookup returns CDR1 SNHLY and CDR2 FYNNEI. CDR3 DNA sequence: TGTGCCAGCAGCCTGAAATCCGGTCTCGGAAACACCATATATTTT. Encoded protein: CASSLKSGLGNTIYF.

This sequence joins TRBV7-8 and TRBJ2-1; D call uncertain. Trimming took 1 base from V and 2 from J, leaving 9 bases between them. The CDR3 consists of 15 residues. Germline CDR1 SGHVS, CDR2 FQNEAQ. This CDR3 reads CASSLGAAAYNEQFF. The CDR3 DNA reads as TGTGCCAGCAGCTTAGGGGCAGCTGCCTACAATGAGCAGTTCTTC.

The chain couples TRBV5-1 to TRBJ2-7; 9 positions match TRBD1. The J segment lost 2 bases and the V segment lost 2 bases, leaving 5 bases of the junction unmatched. CDR1 is SGHRS, CDR2 YFSETQ, per germline. The CDR3 is 15 amino acids. CDR3 coding DNA: TGCGCCAGCAGCTTTGTCCGGGACAGGGCCTACGAGCAGTACTTC. This sequence encodes CASSFVRDRAYEQYF.

This clone was detected once. CDR3 DNA: TGCGCCAGCAGCCAAGAGCGGGGGAGCACTGAAGCTTTCTTT. Translation gives CASSQERGSTEAFF. The chain joins TRBV4-3 to TRBJ1-1; D is perhaps TRBD1 (5 bases). This CDR3 spans 14 amino acids. The V and J ends lost 0 bases and 4 bases respectively, with 9 bases between them. Germline V CDR1 and CDR2: LGHNA, YSLEER.

The CDR3, as DNA: TGTGCCAGCGGGGAGAATGGCAATCAGCCCCAGCATTTT. Residues: CASGENGNQPQHF. The chain has TRBV28 and TRBJ1-5, with D uncertain. Trimming removed 8 bases at V and 2 bases at J, with 10 bases between. Looked up from germline, CDR1 is MDHEN and CDR2 is SYDVKM. There are 13 residues in the CDR3.

The V and J genes are TRBV7-2 and TRBJ2-3, with TRBD2 as a possible D gene (6 bases). V was shortened by 6 bases and J by 4 bases, with 20 bases between the two germline ends. The germline gives CDR1 SGHTA, CDR2 FQGNSA. The CDR3 is 16 amino acids. The CDR3 coding sequence is TGTGCCAGCAGACGGGGGAGCACGGGAGTGGCAGATACGCAGTATTTT. Its protein is CASRRGSTGVADTQYF. Based on the CDR3 plus reference TRBV7-2 and TRBJ2-3, the full variable domain is GAGVSQSPSNKVTEKGKDVELRCDPISGHTALYWYRQSLGQGLEFLIYFQGNSAPDKSGLPSDRFSAERTGGSVSTLTIQRTQQEDSAVYLCASRRGSTGVADTQYFGPGTRLTVL.

The chain recombines TRBV5-4 with TRBJ2-5; TRBD2 matches at 12 bases. With V trimmed by 3 bases and J by 5 bases, 5 bases remained unmatched. CDR3 length: 15 amino acids. Germline CDR1 is SGHNT and CDR2 is YYREEE (reference sequence). CDR3 in amino acids: CASSSLAGGRETQYF. CDR3 nucleotide sequence: TGTGCCAGCAGCTCCCTAGCGGGGGGGCGGGAGACCCAGTACTTC.

The V gene is TRBV5-1, the J gene TRBJ1-4; a possible D gene is TRBD1 (5 bases). Germline CDR1 and CDR2: SGHRS and YFSETQ. The length of the CDR3 is 14 residues. Trimming removed 1 base at V and 5 bases at J, with 9 bases between. The CDR3 sequence is CASSLQGGNEKLFF. The CDR3 DNA reads as TGCGCCAGCAGCTTGCAGGGTGGAAATGAAAAACTGTTTTTT.

The CDR3 protein is CASSRGQGPGELFF. CDR3 nucleotides: TGTGCCAGCAGCCGGGGCCAGGGGCCCGGGGAGCTGTTTTTT. The rearrangement uses TRBV6-2 or TRBV6-3 and TRBJ2-2, with D perhaps TRBD1 (6 bases). The germline V gene encodes CDR1 MNHEY and CDR2 SVGEGT. This CDR3 spans 14 amino acids. Trimming removed 6 bases at V and 6 bases at J, with 14 bases between.

J is TRBJ2-2 and V is TRBV7-3, with TRBD2 as a possible D gene (6 bases). Germline CDR1 reads SGHTA; CDR2 reads FQGTGA. The V gene lost 5 bases and the J gene lost 2 bases, with 15 bases spanning the gap. This CDR3 contains 16 residues. The CDR3, as DNA: TGTGCCAGCAGCCCGCCCGGGGGAGTTAACACCGGGGAGCTGTTTTTT. Residues: CASSPPGGVNTGELFF.

The V gene is TRBV28, the J gene TRBJ2-4; the D gene could be TRBD1 or TRBD2 (6 bases each). CDR1 MDHEN and CDR2 SYDVKM come from the germline V gene. The V gene lost 6 bases and the J gene lost 0 bases, with 18 bases spanning the gap. The CDR3 sequence is 17 residues long. CDR3 sequence: CASSRGGKAIAKNIQYF. CDR3 bases: TGTGCCAGCAGCCGAGGGGGGAAGGCTATAGCCAAAAACATTCAGTACTTC.